This is a list of T cell receptor beta chains from one sample in a study of CD8 T cells in ankylosing spondylitis. TCRdb reprocessed the 5' RACE reads via MiXCR and lists one record per CDR3 protein. The sample shows approximately 550,000 distinct CDR3 sequences, roughly 12% of them seen only once. Sequencing used blood, either unsorted or a sorted T cell fraction (not recorded which). All receptors derive from a male donor with ankylosing spondylitis. Each CDR3 is given with its conserved first and last residue. A D gene is named only where the DNA matches it firmly. Clone size, where shown, is once, few, many, or a class for clones that have expanded.

j_call clone_size v_call d_call cdr3_length cdr3_nt cdr3_aa
TRBJ1-1 - TRBV7-8 - 15 TGTGCCAGCAGCTTAGATATTAGGATGGGGACTGAAGCTTTCTTT CASSLDIRMGTEAFF
TRBJ2-3 many TRBV7-9 TRBD2 16 TGTGCCAGCAGCCCCCGGACTAGCGGAGCAGGGGATACGCAGTATTTT CASSPRTSGAGDTQYF
TRBJ2-5 - TRBV5-1 - 14 TGCGCCAGCAGCTTGCTGGCAGGGATAGAGACCCAGTACTTC CASSLLAGIETQYF
TRBJ2-7 - TRBV5-1 - 13 TGCGCCAGCAGCTGGGGCGGGTTCGACGAGCAGTGCTTC CASSWGGFDEQCF
TRBJ2-7 many TRBV12-3/TRBV12-4 - 14 TGTGCCAGCAGTTTTCGGGGAGGCCTGGCCGAGCAGTACTTC CASSFRGGLAEQYF
TRBJ2-2 - TRBV2 TRBD2 16 TGTGCCAGCAGCATAACCGGGACTAGCCGTACCGGGGAGCTGTTTTTT CASSITGTSRTGELFF
TRBJ2-3 few TRBV5-1 - 15 TGCGCCAGCACGCTCCGGGACATCCGGACAGATACGCAGTATTTT CASTLRDIRTDTQYF
TRBJ2-7 few TRBV20-1 - 13 TGCAGTGCTAGACTAGTAGGCTCTTACGAGCAGTACTTC CSARLVGSYEQYF
TRBJ2-1 few TRBV7-2 TRBD2 13 TGTGCCAGCAGCCTTCCGGGACTAGCGGGGAAGTTCTTC CASSLPGLAGKFF
TRBJ1-4 many TRBV12-3/TRBV12-4 TRBD1 14 TGTGCCAGCAGCCGTCAGGGGGCTTGGGAAAAACTGTTTTTT CASSRQGAWEKLFF
TRBJ2-7 - TRBV20-1 - 13 TGCAGTGCCCGAGGGGGTAGCTCCTACGAGCAGTACTTC CSARGGSSYEQYF
TRBJ2-1 few TRBV30 - 15 TGTGCCTGGAGTGATCCGGCAAGCTCCTACAATGAGCAGTTCTTC CAWSDPASSYNEQFF
TRBJ2-1 - TRBV18 TRBD1 15 TGTGCCAGCTCACCAAAGGACAGGATCTACAATGAGCAGTTCTTC CASSPKDRIYNEQFF
TRBJ2-2 few TRBV12-3/TRBV12-4 - 13 TGTGCCAGCAGCTTGACTAGTCCCGGGGAGCTGTTTTTT CASSLTSPGELFF
TRBJ2-5 - TRBV9 - 14 TGTGCCAGCAGCGTAGGTCCCGCGTCGGAGACCCAGTACTTC CASSVGPASETQYF
TRBJ1-5 - TRBV5-8 - 16 TGTGCCAGCAGCCCGAATAGGAGGGGAGGCAATCAGCCCCAGCATTTT CASSPNRRGGNQPQHF
TRBJ2-7 - TRBV6-2/TRBV6-3 TRBD1 15 TGTGCCAGCACCGGGACAGCCCCTCTACCCTACGAGCAGTACTTC CASTGTAPLPYEQYF
TRBJ1-1 many TRBV5-5 - 13 TGTGCCAGCAGCCAAGCTACCAACACTGAAGCTTTCTTT CASSQATNTEAFF
TRBJ2-3 many TRBV4-2 TRBD2 15 TGTGCCAGCAGCCAACCAGAGGCAGCGGGGGATACGCAGTATTTT CASSQPEAAGDTQYF
TRBJ1-3 - TRBV3-1 - 15 TGTGCCAGCAGCGCGCAGGGGTTCTCTGGAAACACCATATATTTT CASSAQGFSGNTIYF
TRBJ1-2 - TRBV6-1 - 13 TGTGCCAGCAGTGCTGGGAGGGACTATGGCTACACCTTC CASSAGRDYGYTF
TRBJ2-2 - TRBV27 - 16 TGTGCCAGCAGTCCGTCGGGCCTAAGGGGAGCCGGGGAGCTGTTTTTT CASSPSGLRGAGELFF
TRBJ1-2 many TRBV24-1 TRBD1 14 TGTGCCACCAGTGACCGGGACAGGGGCTATGGCTACACCTTC CATSDRDRGYGYTF
TRBJ2-2 few TRBV7-6 - 15 TGTGCCAGCAGCTTATTACAGGGTTTATCCGGGGAGCTGTTTTTT CASSLLQGLSGELFF